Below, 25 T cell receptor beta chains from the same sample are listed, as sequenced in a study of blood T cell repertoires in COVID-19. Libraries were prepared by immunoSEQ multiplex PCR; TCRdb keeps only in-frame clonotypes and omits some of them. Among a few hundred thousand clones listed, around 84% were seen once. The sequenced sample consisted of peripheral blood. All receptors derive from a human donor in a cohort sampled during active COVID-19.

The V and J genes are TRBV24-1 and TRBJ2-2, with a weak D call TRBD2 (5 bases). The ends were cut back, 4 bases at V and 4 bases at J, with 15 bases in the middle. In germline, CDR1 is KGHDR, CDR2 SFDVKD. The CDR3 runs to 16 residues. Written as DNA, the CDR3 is TGTGCCACCAGTGACCTTTACCAGGCGGGCACCGGGGAGCTGTTTTTT. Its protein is CATSDLYQAGTGELFF.

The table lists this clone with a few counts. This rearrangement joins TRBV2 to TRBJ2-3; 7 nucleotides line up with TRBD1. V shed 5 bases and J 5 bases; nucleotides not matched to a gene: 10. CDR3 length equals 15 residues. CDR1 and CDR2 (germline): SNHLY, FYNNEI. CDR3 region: CASSSDREGVDTQYF. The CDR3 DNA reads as TGTGCCAGCAGTTCTGACAGGGAAGGTGTAGATACGCAGTATTTT. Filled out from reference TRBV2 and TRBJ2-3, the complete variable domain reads EPEVTQTPSHQVTQMGQEVILRCVPISNHLYFYWYRQILGQKVEFLVSFYNNEISEKSEIFDDQFSVERPDGSNFTLKIRSTKLEDSAMYFCASSSDREGVDTQYFGPGTRLTVL.

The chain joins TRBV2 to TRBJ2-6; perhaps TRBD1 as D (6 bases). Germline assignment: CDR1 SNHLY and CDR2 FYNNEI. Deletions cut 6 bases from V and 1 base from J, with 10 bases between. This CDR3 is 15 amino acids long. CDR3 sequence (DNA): TGTGCCAGCAGGGCCGACAGGTCTGGGGCCAACGTCCTGACTTTC. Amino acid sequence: CASRADRSGANVLTF. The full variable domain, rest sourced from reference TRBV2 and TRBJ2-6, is EPEVTQTPSHQVTQMGQEVILRCVPISNHLYFYWYRQILGQKVEFLVSFYNNEISEKSEIFDDQFSVERPDGSNFTLKIRSTKLEDSAMYFCASRADRSGANVLTFGAGSRLTVL.

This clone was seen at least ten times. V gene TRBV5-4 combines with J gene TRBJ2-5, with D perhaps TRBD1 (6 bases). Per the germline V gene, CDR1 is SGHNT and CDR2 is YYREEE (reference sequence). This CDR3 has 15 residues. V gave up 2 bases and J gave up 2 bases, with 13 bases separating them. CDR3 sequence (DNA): TGTGCCAGCAGCTTAACAATAGACAGGCAAGAGACCCAGTACTTC. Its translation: CASSLTIDRQETQYF.

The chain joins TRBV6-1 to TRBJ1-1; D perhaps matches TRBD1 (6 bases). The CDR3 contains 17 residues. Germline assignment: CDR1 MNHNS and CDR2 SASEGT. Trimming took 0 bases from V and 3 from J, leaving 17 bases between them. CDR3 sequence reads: CASSEAIGAEGDTEAFF. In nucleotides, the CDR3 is TGTGCCAGCAGTGAAGCGATAGGGGCTGAGGGGGACACTGAAGCTTTCTTT.

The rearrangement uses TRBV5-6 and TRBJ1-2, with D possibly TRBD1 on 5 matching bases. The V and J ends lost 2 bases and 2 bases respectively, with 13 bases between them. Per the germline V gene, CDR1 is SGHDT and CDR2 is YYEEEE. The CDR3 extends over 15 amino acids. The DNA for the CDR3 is TGTGCCAGCAGCTTACCGACAGCCTTGAACTATGGCTACACCTTC. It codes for CASSLPTALNYGYTF.

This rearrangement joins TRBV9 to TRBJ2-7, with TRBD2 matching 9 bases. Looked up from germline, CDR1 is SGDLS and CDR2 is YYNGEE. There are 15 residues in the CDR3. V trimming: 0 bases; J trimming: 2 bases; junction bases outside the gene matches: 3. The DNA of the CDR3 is TGTGCCAGCAGCGTAGCCGGCGGGAGGGCCTACGAGCAGTACTTC. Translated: CASSVAGGRAYEQYF. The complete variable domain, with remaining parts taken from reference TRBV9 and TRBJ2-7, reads DSGVTQTPKHLITATGQRVTLRCSPRSGDLSVYWYQQSLDQGLQFLIQYYNGEERAKGNILERFSAQQFPDLHSELNLSSLELGDSALYFCASSVAGGRAYEQYFGPGTRLTVT.

CDR3 amino acids: CAWSVRVNTEAFF. CDR3 nucleotides: TGTGCCTGGAGTGTTCGAGTGAACACTGAAGCTTTCTTT. The J gene is TRBJ1-1, the V gene TRBV30, with D unresolved. The germline V gene has CDR1 GTSNPN and CDR2 SVGIG (reference sequence). The CDR3 has 13 amino acids. V lost 0 bases, J lost 0 bases, and 5 bases lay in between.

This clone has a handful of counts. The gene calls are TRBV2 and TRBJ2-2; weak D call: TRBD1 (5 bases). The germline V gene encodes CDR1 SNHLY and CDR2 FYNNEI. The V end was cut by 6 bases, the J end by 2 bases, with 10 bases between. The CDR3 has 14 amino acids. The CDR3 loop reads CASRLDINTGELFF. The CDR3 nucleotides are TGTGCCAGCAGGCTGGACATCAACACCGGGGAGCTGTTTTTT.

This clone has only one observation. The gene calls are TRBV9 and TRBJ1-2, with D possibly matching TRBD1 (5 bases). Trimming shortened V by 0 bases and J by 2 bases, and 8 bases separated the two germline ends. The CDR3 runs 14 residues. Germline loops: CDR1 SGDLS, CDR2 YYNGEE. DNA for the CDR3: TGTGCCAGCAGCGTAGAGCCAGGGAACTATGGCTACACCTTC. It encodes CASSVEPGNYGYTF.

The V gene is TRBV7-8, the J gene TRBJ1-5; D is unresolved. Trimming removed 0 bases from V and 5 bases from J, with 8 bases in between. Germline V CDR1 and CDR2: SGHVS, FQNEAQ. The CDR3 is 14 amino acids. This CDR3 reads CASSLAGRYQPQHF. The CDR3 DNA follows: TGTGCCAGCAGCTTAGCGGGGAGGTATCAGCCCCAGCATTTT.

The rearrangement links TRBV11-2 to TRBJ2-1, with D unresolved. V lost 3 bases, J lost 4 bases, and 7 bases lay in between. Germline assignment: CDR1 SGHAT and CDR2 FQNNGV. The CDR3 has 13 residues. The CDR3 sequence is CASSFTGYNEQFF. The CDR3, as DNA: TGTGCCAGCAGCTTCACCGGGTACAATGAGCAGTTCTTC. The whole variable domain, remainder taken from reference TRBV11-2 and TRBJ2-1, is EAGVAQSPRYKIIEKRQSVAFWCNPISGHATLYWYQQILGQGPKLLIQFQNNGVVDDSQLPKDRFSAERLKGVDSTLKIQPAKLEDSAVYLCASSFTGYNEQFFGPGTRLTVL.

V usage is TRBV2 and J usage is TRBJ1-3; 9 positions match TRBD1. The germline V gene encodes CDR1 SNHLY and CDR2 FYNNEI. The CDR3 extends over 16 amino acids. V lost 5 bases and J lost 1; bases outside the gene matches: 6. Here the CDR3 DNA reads TGTGCCAGCAGTCCCGGGACAGGGAATTCTGGAAACACCATATATTTT. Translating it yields CASSPGTGNSGNTIYF. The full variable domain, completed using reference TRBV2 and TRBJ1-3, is EPEVTQTPSHQVTQMGQEVILRCVPISNHLYFYWYRQILGQKVEFLVSFYNNEISEKSEIFDDQFSVERPDGSNFTLKIRSTKLEDSAMYFCASSPGTGNSGNTIYFGEGSWLTVV.

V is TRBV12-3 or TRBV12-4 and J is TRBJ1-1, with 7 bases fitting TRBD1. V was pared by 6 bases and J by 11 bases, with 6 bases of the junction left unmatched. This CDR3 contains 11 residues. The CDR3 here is CASSSGQVAFF. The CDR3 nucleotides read TGTGCCAGCAGCTCCGGACAGGTGGCTTTCTTT.

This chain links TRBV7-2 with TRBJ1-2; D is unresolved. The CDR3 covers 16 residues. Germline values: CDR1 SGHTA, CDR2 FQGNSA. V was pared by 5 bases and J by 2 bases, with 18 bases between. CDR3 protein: CASSKLAGRENYGYTF. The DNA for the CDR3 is TGTGCCAGCAGCAAGCTAGCAGGTCGAGAGAACTATGGCTACACCTTC.

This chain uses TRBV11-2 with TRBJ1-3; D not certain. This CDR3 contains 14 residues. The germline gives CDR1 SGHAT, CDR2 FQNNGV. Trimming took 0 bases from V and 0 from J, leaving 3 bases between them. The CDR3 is CASSLDHSGNTIYF. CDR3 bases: TGTGCCAGCAGCTTAGACCACTCTGGAAACACCATATATTTT.

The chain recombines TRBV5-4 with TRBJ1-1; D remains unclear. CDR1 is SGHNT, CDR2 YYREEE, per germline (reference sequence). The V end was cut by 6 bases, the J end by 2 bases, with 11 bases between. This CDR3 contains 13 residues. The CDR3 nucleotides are TGTGCCAGCACTCCGGGAGGCAACACTGAAGCTTTCTTT. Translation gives CASTPGGNTEAFF.

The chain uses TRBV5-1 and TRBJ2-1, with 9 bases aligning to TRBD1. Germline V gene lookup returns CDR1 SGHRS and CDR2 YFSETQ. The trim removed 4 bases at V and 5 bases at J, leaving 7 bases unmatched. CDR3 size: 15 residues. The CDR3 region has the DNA TGCGCCAGCAGCACCGGGACAGGGCTAGACAATGAGCAGTTCTTC. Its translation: CASSTGTGLDNEQFF.

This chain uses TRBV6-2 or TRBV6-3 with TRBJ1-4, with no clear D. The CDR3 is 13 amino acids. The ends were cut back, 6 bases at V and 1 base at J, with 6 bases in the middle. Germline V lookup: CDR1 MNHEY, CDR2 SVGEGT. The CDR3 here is CASSLRTNEKLFF. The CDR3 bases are TGTGCCAGCAGCCTCAGAACTAATGAAAAACTGTTTTTT.

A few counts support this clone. In nucleotides, the CDR3 is TGCGCCAGCAGCAAAGGACAGGGTGATTACAATGAGCAGTTCTTC. This gives the protein CASSKGQGDYNEQFF. The chain combines TRBV5-1 with TRBJ2-1, with TRBD1 matching 8 bases. Germline loops: CDR1 SGHRS, CDR2 YFSETQ. The J segment lost 4 bases and the V segment lost 4 bases, leaving 7 bases of the junction unmatched. The CDR3 covers 15 residues.

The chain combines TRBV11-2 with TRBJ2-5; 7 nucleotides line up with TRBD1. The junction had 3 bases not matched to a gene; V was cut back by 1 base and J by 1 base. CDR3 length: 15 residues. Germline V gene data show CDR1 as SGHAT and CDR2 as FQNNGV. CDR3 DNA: TGTGCCAGCAGCTTAGGAGACAGGGTCCAAGAGACCCAGTACTTC. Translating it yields CASSLGDRVQETQYF.

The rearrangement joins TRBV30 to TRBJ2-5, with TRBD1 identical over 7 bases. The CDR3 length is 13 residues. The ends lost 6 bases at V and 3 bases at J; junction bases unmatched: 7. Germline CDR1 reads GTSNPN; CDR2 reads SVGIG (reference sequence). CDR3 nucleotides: TGTGCCTGCCGCCGGGACAGAGAAGAGACCCAGTACTTC. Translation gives CACRRDREETQYF.

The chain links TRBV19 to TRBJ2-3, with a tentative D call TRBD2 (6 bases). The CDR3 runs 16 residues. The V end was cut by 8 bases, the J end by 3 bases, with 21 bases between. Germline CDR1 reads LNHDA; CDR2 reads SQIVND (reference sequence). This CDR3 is CASHPGLLNRTDTQYF. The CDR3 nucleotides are TGTGCCAGTCACCCGGGACTCCTAAATAGGACAGATACGCAGTATTTT.

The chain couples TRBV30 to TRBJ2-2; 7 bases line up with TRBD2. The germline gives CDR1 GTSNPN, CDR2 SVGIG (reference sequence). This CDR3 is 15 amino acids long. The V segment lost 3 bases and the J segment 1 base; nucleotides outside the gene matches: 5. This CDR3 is CAWRELAQNTGELFF. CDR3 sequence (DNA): TGTGCCTGGAGGGAACTAGCGCAGAACACCGGGGAGCTGTTTTTT.

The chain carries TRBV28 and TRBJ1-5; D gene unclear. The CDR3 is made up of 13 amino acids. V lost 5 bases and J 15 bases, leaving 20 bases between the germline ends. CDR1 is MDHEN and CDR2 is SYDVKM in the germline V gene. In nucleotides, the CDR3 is TGTGCCAGCAGTCCCAGGCAGAGATCAGCGGGGCATTTT. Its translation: CASSPRQRSAGHF.